Below are 25 T cell receptor beta chains sequenced from a single sample in a study of blood T cell repertoires in COVID-19. The repertoire was sequenced with immunoSEQ multiplex PCR; TCRdb's copy has only in-frame clones and lacks some. Of hundreds of thousands of clones listed, around 88% are singletons. Sequencing used peripheral blood. These receptors all stem from a woman aged 30 to 39 with COVID-19, enrolled during active disease.

J is TRBJ2-5 and V is TRBV12-1; whether TRBD1, the table's D call, matches the DNA was not checked. TRBV12-1 is deemed a pseudogene. CDR3 length equals 14 residues. CDR3 loop: CASSLQDRVETQYF. The DNA of the CDR3 is TGTGCCAGCAGCTTGCAGGACAGGGTAGAGACCCAGTACTTC.

The genes are TRBV5-1 and TRBJ1-6, with 9 bases matching TRBD1. The V and J ends lost 4 bases and 13 bases, in that order; junction bases with no gene match: 12. This CDR3 spans 15 amino acids. Germline CDR1 reads SGHRS; CDR2 reads YFSETQ. CDR3 nucleotides: TGCGCCAGCAGCCTAACCGGGACAGGGAGTGGTCCCCTCCACTTT. Its protein is CASSLTGTGSGPLHF.

This chain uses TRBV12-2 with TRBJ2-7; the table names TRBD1, a call not compared with the DNA. TRBV12-2 is recorded as a pseudogene. The CDR3 length is 15 residues. The CDR3, as DNA: TGTGCAAGTCGCGCCCCCGGAGACAGGGTATACGAGCAGTACGTC. Amino acid sequence: CASRAPGDRVYEQYV.

The rearrangement uses TRBV6-5 and TRBJ2-2; 9 bases fit TRBD1. Germline trimming cut 1 base from V and 6 bases from J; bases unmatched to any gene: 6. Germline CDR1 MNHEY, CDR2 SVGAGI. The CDR3 contains 16 residues. CDR3 bases: TGTGCCAGCAGTTACTTCGGGACAGGGTACGCCGGGGAGCTGTTTTTT. Protein sequence: CASSYFGTGYAGELFF.

This clone appeared a single time. The chain couples TRBV7-2 to TRBJ1-5; 8 bases match TRBD1. The junction had 5 bases not matched to a gene; V was cut back by 5 bases and J by 2 bases. This CDR3 has 15 amino acids. CDR1 and CDR2 (germline): SGHTA, FQGNSA. CDR3 sequence reads: CASSRGQGGNQPQHF. CDR3 sequence (DNA): TGTGCCAGCAGCAGAGGACAGGGAGGCAATCAGCCCCAGCATTTT.

V is TRBV5-5 and J is TRBJ1-5; the D gene is possibly TRBD1 (5 bases). Between the trimmed V and J ends, which lost 2 bases and 5 bases, there was a span of 8 bases. CDR1 and CDR2 from the germline V gene are SGHKS and YYEKEE (reference sequence). There are 13 residues in the CDR3. The CDR3 sequence: CASSFGGDQPQHF. The CDR3 bases are TGTGCCAGCAGCTTTGGGGGGGATCAGCCCCAGCATTTT.

The rearrangement links TRBV6-2 or TRBV6-3 to TRBJ1-5; D is possibly TRBD1 (5 bases). The germline V and J ends were trimmed by 5 bases and 6 bases, with 26 bases remaining between them. Germline assignment: CDR1 MNHEY and CDR2 SVGEGT. The CDR3 is 18 residues long. CDR3 sequence: CASSPTFGRTTNGQPQHF. DNA of the CDR3: TGTGCCAGCAGTCCCACGTTCGGCAGGACAACCAATGGTCAGCCCCAGCATTTT.

The rearrangement links TRBV29-1 to TRBJ1-5; 7 bases are a match to TRBD1. The germline V gene encodes CDR1 SQVTM and CDR2 ANQGSEA. The CDR3 loop spans 13 amino acids. Germline trimming cut 4 bases from V and 3 bases from J; bases unmatched to any gene: 3. CDR3 DNA sequence: TGCAGCGTTGGTCAGGGGGACAATCAGCCCCAGCATTTT. As protein: CSVGQGDNQPQHF.

This clone was found a few times. The rearrangement uses TRBV2 and TRBJ2-1; D ambiguous. This CDR3 contains 10 residues. The germline CDR1 and CDR2 sequences are SNHLY and FYNNEI. Trimming pared 7 bases from V and 7 bases from J, leaving 5 bases between. CDR3 in DNA: TGTGCCAGCACCGGTAATGAGCAGTTCTTC. Amino acids: CASTGNEQFF.

CDR3 residues: CARSLAHEFADEAFF. Written as DNA, the CDR3 is TGTGCCAGAAGCTTAGCCCACGAGTTCGCGGATGAAGCTTTCTTT. The V call is TRBV5-3, the J call TRBJ1-1; no definite D call. Being an ORF, TRBV5-3 has a function that is uncertain. The CDR3 has 15 residues. Between the trimmed V and J ends, which lost 2 bases and 7 bases, there was a span of 18 bases.

The CDR3 nucleotides read TGTGCCAGCAGCTTCCAGGGTATCAGCAATCAGCCCCAGCATTTT. It yields the protein CASSFQGISNQPQHF. The J gene is TRBJ1-5, the V gene TRBV5-8; weak D call: TRBD1 (5 bases). V was clipped by 2 bases and J by 1 base, with 10 bases between them. The CDR3 spans 15 residues. Germline values: CDR1 SGHTS, CDR2 YDEGEE.

V usage is TRBV2 and J usage is TRBJ1-2; D not certain. The length of the CDR3 is 12 residues. Germline V gives CDR1 SNHLY, CDR2 FYNNEI. V lost 3 bases and J 8 bases, leaving 10 bases between the germline ends. The CDR3 spells CASSDPPMGYTF. In DNA, the CDR3 is TGTGCCAGCAGTGATCCCCCCATGGGCTACACCTTC.

The chain uses TRBV7-2 and TRBJ2-1; TRBD2 aligns across 11 bases. The V segment lost 2 bases and the J segment 8 bases; nucleotides outside the gene matches: 14. Germline V gene data show CDR1 as SGHTA and CDR2 as FQGNSA. This CDR3 is built from 18 residues. This CDR3 is CASSLYPTSGSVVDEQFF. CDR3 coding DNA: TGTGCCAGCAGCTTATACCCAACTAGCGGGAGTGTTGTAGATGAGCAGTTCTTC.

The chain is built from TRBV6-2 or TRBV6-3 and TRBJ2-7; no definite D call. This CDR3 has 15 amino acids. Germline V gene lookup returns CDR1 MNHEY and CDR2 SVGEGT. V was pared by 5 bases and J by 5 bases, with 19 bases between. The CDR3 nucleotides are TGTGCCAGCAGTCATCAGCGAGCCATCTCAGACGAGCAGTACGTC. Translating gives CASSHQRAISDEQYV.

The genes are TRBV19 and TRBJ2-1, with D possibly being TRBD2 (6 bases). V was clipped by 5 bases and J by 0 bases, with 17 bases between them. The CDR3 is made up of 17 amino acids. Per the germline V gene, CDR1 is LNHDA and CDR2 is SQIVND (reference sequence). CDR3 residues: CASSPPLAPSSYNEQFF. In nucleotides, the CDR3 is TGTGCCAGTAGTCCCCCCCTAGCGCCGAGCTCCTACAATGAGCAGTTCTTC.

In regard to this clone: A read error may account for a junction end that differs from germline. The chain joins TRBV7-7 to TRBJ2-1; D gene ambiguous. This CDR3 has 15 residues. Looked up from germline, CDR1 is SSHAT and CDR2 is FNYEAQ (reference sequence). As DNA, the CDR3 is TGTGCTAGCAGCTTTTCTCTGAGCTCCTACAATGAGCAGTTCTTC. This gives the protein CASSFSLSSYNEQFF. Supplemented by reference TRBV7-7 and TRBJ2-1, the full variable domain reads GAGVSQSPRYKVTKRGQDVTLRCDPISSHATLYWYQQALGQGPEFLTYFNYEAQPDKSGLPSDRFSAERPEGSISTLTIQRTEQRDSAMYRCASSFSLSSYNEQFFGPGTRLTVL.

This chain links TRBV6-2 or TRBV6-3 with TRBJ2-2; TRBD1 is a possible D gene (6 bases). This CDR3 comprises 17 residues. The germline V gene encodes CDR1 MNHEY and CDR2 SVGEGT. V lost 4 bases and J lost 4, with 19 bases in between. The CDR3 here is CASSSENREIVTGELFF. The CDR3 DNA reads as TGTGCCAGCAGTTCCGAGAACAGGGAGATCGTCACCGGGGAGCTGTTTTTT.

The J gene is TRBJ2-4, the V gene TRBV3-1 (or the pseudogene TRBV3-2), with TRBD1 identical over 7 bases. Unmatched junction bases numbered 6, after V lost 2 bases and J lost 8 bases. CDR1 and CDR2 (germline): LGHDT, YNNKEL (reference sequence). CDR3 length equals 14 residues. The chain's CDR3 is CASSQTGVGDIQYF. As DNA, the CDR3 is TGTGCCAGCAGCCAAACAGGGGTGGGCGACATTCAGTACTTC.

V and J are TRBV10-2 and TRBJ1-6; TRBD1 might be the D (6 bases). Germline-derived CDR1 and CDR2 are WSHSY and SAAADI. The CDR3 covers 14 residues. V lost 7 bases, J lost 6 bases, and 13 bases lay in between. The CDR3 reads CASTYTGSNSPLHF. CDR3 bases: TGCGCCAGCACCTATACAGGGTCTAATTCACCCCTCCACTTT.

J is TRBJ1-1 and V is TRBV7-9; the D gene is possibly TRBD1 (6 bases). The germline V and J ends were trimmed by 4 bases and 3 bases, with 15 bases remaining between them. The CDR3 has 15 residues. Germline CDR1 is SEHNR and CDR2 is FQNEAQ (reference sequence). The CDR3 spells CASSSGWTAHTEAFF. The CDR3 nucleotides are TGTGCCAGCAGCTCAGGATGGACAGCGCACACTGAAGCTTTCTTT.

Of note for this clone: This sample includes further DNA sequences coding for the same CDR3. The chain carries TRBV28 and TRBJ2-7, with TRBD1 identical over 7 bases. This CDR3 contains 14 residues. With 5 bases clipped from V and 2 bases from J, the junction kept 6 bases outside the gene matches. Germline CDR1 reads MDHEN; CDR2 reads SYDVKM. The CDR3 sequence: CASSLRQGAYEQYF. CDR3 coding DNA: TGTGCCAGCAGTCTACGACAGGGAGCCTACGAGCAGTACTTC.

The rearrangement uses TRBV6-4 and TRBJ2-1; TRBD2 aligns across 11 bases. The CDR3 contains 16 residues. After removal of 3 bases from V and 6 bases from J, the junction contained 7 bases not matched to a gene. Germline V gene lookup returns CDR1 MRHNA and CDR2 SNTAGT. For the CDR3, the DNA is TGTGCCAGCAGTGAATCCGGGACTAGCGGATTCAATGAGCAGTTCTTC. Protein sequence: CASSESGTSGFNEQFF.

In this sample, this clone turned up a few times. The rearrangement joins TRBV6-5 to TRBJ2-3; no reliable D call. The CDR3 runs 14 residues. Germline lookup yields CDR1 MNHEY and CDR2 SVGAGI. V was cut by 11 bases and J by 0 bases, with 15 bases left in between. As DNA, the CDR3 is TGTGCCTCCCGCCCTGCGCCTAGCACAGATACGCAGTATTTT. Translation gives CASRPAPSTDTQYF.

The chain joins TRBV19 to TRBJ1-5; 8 bases are shared with TRBD1. CDR1 is LNHDA and CDR2 is SQIVND in the germline V gene (reference sequence). The CDR3 runs 15 residues. The J segment lost 4 bases and the V segment lost 5 bases, leaving 7 bases of the junction unmatched. The CDR3 spells CASSPGQGRNQPQHF. CDR3 bases: TGTGCCAGTAGTCCAGGACAGGGACGAAATCAGCCCCAGCATTTT.

This clone was seen a single time. This chain uses TRBV15 with TRBJ1-2; D is uncertain. Per the germline V gene, CDR1 is LNHNV and CDR2 is YYDKDF (reference sequence). V dropped 0 bases and J dropped 0 bases, with 14 bases sitting between them. The CDR3 runs to 17 residues. The CDR3 here is CATSRDLGNPSNYGYTF. CDR3 bases: TGTGCCACCAGCAGAGATTTGGGCAACCCTTCTAACTATGGCTACACCTTC.